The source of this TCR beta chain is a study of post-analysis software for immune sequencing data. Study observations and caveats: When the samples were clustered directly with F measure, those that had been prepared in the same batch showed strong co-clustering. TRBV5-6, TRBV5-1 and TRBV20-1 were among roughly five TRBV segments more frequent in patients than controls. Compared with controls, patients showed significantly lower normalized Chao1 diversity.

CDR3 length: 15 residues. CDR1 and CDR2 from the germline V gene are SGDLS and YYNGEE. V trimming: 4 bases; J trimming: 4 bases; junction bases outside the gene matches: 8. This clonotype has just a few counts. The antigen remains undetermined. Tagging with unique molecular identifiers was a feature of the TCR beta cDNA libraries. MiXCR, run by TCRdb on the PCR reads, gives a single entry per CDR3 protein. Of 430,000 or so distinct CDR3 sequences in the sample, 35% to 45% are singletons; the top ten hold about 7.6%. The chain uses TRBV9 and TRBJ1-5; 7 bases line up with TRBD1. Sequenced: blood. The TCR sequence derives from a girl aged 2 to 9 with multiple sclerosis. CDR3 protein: CASSPTGFLNQPQHF. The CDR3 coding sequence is TGTGCCAGCAGCCCGACAGGGTTCCTAAATCAGCCCCAGCATTTT.